This TCR beta chain was identified in a study of blood T cell repertoires in COVID-19. Study-level background: Sites across the United States, Italy and Spain contributed samples from acute and convalescent COVID-19. T cells, B-cell-depleted T cells, or PBMCs supplied cDNA or gDNA.

V gave up 4 bases and J gave up 16 bases, with 20 bases separating them. The length of the CDR3 is 13 residues. In the original workflow: Amplified reference gene primers provided the basis for estimating nucleated cell counts. TCRdb keeps only in-frame clones here, not all; method: immunoSEQ multiplex PCR. Clone size and the V and J calls come from that table; the DNA yielded D and trimming. This table holds 130,000 to 150,000 clones, around 83% found once. This clonotype was obtained from a woman aged 45-60 years in a cohort sampled during active or convalescent COVID-19. This chain connects TRBV12-3 or TRBV12-4 to TRBJ1-5; tentatively, D is TRBD1 (5 bases). Sequencing was carried out using peripheral blood. DNA for the CDR3: TGTGCCAGCAGTTCCAGGGCCGGACCCGGATTACATTTT. It yields the protein CASSSRAGPGLHF.